The 9 T cell receptor beta chains below all came from one sample that was sequenced in a study of blood T cell repertoires in COVID-19. Method: immunoSEQ multiplex PCR; TCRdb's copy keeps in-frame clones and lacks some. The repertoire consists of fewer than 60,000 clones, with more than 75% occurring once and the leading ten covering more than 6%. Input material: peripheral blood. Receptors originate from an older woman with COVID-19, enrolled during active disease.

This rearrangement joins TRBV28 to TRBJ1-6, with D possibly matching TRBD1 (5 bases). The CDR3 spans 17 residues. V lost 3 bases, J lost 7 bases, and 19 bases lay in between. Per the germline V gene, CDR1 is MDHEN and CDR2 is SYDVKM. DNA of the CDR3: TGTGCCAGCAGTTTTCTTTTGTTCGGGCAGGGAAATTCACCCCTCCACTTT. This sequence encodes CASSFLLFGQGNSPLHF.

The gene calls are TRBV30 and TRBJ1-6; weak D call: TRBD1 (5 bases). V gave up 4 bases and J gave up 9 bases, with 19 bases separating them. This CDR3 is built from 15 residues. Germline V lookup: CDR1 GTSNPN, CDR2 SVGIG (reference sequence). The CDR3 DNA reads TGTGCCTGGACAAGACAGAATGTCAGGAGTTCACCCCTCCACTTT. It encodes CAWTRQNVRSSPLHF. Drawing the rest from reference TRBV30 and TRBJ1-6, the complete variable domain is SQTIHQWPATLVQPVGSPLSLECTVEGTSNPNLYWYRQAAGRGLQLLFYSVGIGQISSEVPQNLSASRPQDRQFILSSKKLLLSDSGFYLCAWTRQNVRSSPLHFGNGTRLTVT.

V is TRBV5-1 and J is TRBJ1-1; maybe TRBD1 (5 bases). The germline V gene has CDR1 SGHRS and CDR2 YFSETQ. V lost 3 bases and J 5 bases, leaving 17 bases between the germline ends. This CDR3 comprises 15 residues. The CDR3 sequence is CASSSNSGGGTEAFF. The DNA for the CDR3 is TGCGCCAGCAGCTCCAATTCGGGGGGAGGGACTGAAGCTTTCTTT.

V usage is TRBV6-6 and J usage is TRBJ1-1; D gene uncertain. The CDR3 loop spans 16 amino acids. The V end was cut by 2 bases, the J end by 0 bases, with 13 bases between. Germline CDR1 reads MNHNY; CDR2 reads SVGAGI (reference sequence). The CDR3 protein is CASSYPPNIVNTEAFF. The CDR3 DNA sequence: TGTGCCAGCAGTTACCCCCCCAACATCGTGAACACTGAAGCTTTCTTT.

Only a few counts were recorded for this clone. This chain connects TRBV5-5 to TRBJ1-6; D unresolved. The germline CDR1 and CDR2 sequences are SGHKS and YYEKEE (reference sequence). V lost 7 bases to trimming and J lost 4 bases, with 18 bases between them. The CDR3 loop spans 16 amino acids. CDR3 in DNA: TGTGCCAGCGCTGAGGGAGGGAGCCTATATAATTCACCCCTCCACTTT. Residues: CASAEGGSLYNSPLHF.

This chain uses TRBV7-9 with TRBJ1-6; D is ambiguous. V shed 8 bases and J shed 7 bases, with 15 bases lying between them. The CDR3 spans 14 residues. Germline V gives CDR1 SEHNR, CDR2 FQNEAQ (reference sequence). The CDR3 spells CASLGPGGNSPLHF. The CDR3 DNA sequence: TGTGCCAGCCTCGGACCGGGAGGGAATTCACCCCTCCACTTT.

The chain recombines TRBV2 with TRBJ2-3; 7 positions match TRBD1. Germline V gives CDR1 SNHLY, CDR2 FYNNEI. The length of the CDR3 is 14 residues. With V trimmed by 7 bases and J by 2 bases, 6 bases remained unmatched. This chain's CDR3 is CASTRDRSTDTQYF. The CDR3 coding sequence is TGTGCCAGCACCAGGGACAGATCCACAGATACGCAGTATTTT.

The rearrangement uses TRBV19 and TRBJ1-5; D ambiguous. This CDR3 contains 13 residues. CDR1 is LNHDA, CDR2 SQIVND, per germline (reference sequence). The germline V and J ends were trimmed by 9 bases and 0 bases, with 9 bases remaining between them. Here the CDR3 reads CASQIYSNQPQHF. CDR3 in DNA: TGTGCCAGCCAGATATATAGCAATCAGCCCCAGCATTTT.

V usage is TRBV2 and J usage is TRBJ1-6; tentative D call: TRBD1 (6 bases). CDR3 length equals 13 residues. Germline V lookup: CDR1 SNHLY, CDR2 FYNNEI. Trimming shortened V by 8 bases and J by 10 bases, and 15 bases separated the two germline ends. Here the CDR3 DNA reads TGTGCCAGCTTGCAGGGGACGGGATCACCCCTCCACTTT. Protein: CASLQGTGSPLHF.